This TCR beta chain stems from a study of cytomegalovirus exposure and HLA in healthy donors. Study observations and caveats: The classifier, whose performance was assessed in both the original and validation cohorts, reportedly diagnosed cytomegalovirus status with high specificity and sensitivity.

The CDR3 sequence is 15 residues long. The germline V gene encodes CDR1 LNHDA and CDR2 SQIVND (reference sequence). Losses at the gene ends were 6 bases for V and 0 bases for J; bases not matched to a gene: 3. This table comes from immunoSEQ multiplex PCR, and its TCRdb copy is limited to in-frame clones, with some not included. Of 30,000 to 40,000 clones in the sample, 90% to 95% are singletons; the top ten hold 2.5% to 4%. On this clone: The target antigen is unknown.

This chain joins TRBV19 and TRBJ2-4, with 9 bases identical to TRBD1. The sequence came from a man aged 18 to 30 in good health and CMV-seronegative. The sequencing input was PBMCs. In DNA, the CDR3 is TGTGCCAGTAGCGGGACAGGGCCAGCCAAAAACATTCAGTACTTC. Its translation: CASSGTGPAKNIQYF. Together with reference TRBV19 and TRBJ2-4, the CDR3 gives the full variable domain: DGGITQSPKYLFRKEGQNVTLSCEQNLNHDAMYWYRQDPGQGLRLIYYSQIVNDFQKGDIAEGYSVSREKKESFPLTVTSAQKNPTAFYLCASSGTGPAKNIQYFGAGTRLSVL.